This TCR beta chain was identified in a study of blood T cells in healthy people across ages. Trimming stripped 4 bases from V and 1 base from J, with 9 bases between. Germline CDR1 is KGHDR and CDR2 is SFDVKD. The CDR3 sequence is 14 residues long. Primers used in a second PCR of about 7 to 12 cycles were a sample-barcoded 5' primer and a J-beta primer mix. TCRdb called the 5' RACE reads again in MiXCR, with one record for every CDR3 protein. The sample carries hundreds of thousands of distinct CDR3 sequences, less than 25% recorded once. This clonotype was observed once. This sample also belongs to another study, concerning T cells of mothers and their children.

This rearrangement joins TRBV24-1 to TRBJ1-1; D gene uncertain. Input material: blood. This TCR was sampled from a boy younger than 18 in good health. CDR3 sequence: CATSDGSPNTEAFF. CDR3 bases: TGTGCCACCAGTGACGGATCCCCGAACACTGAAGCTTTCTTT.